Below are 18 T cell receptor beta chains sequenced from a single sample in a study of T cell responses to AZD1222 COVID-19 vaccine. Clones were sequenced by immunoSEQ multiplex PCR, and TCRdb holds only the in-frame ones, with some missing. The sample has about 150,000 clones; 75% to 95% are singletons. This specimen was peripheral blood, taken 28 days after the second dose of the MenACWY control vaccine. Receptors were obtained from an adult who received the MenACWY meningococcal vaccine as a control.

The chain joins TRBV14 to TRBJ1-2; TRBD1 matches 12 bases. Germline V CDR1 and CDR2: SGHDN, FVKESK. V lost 3 bases, J lost 7 bases, and 9 bases stayed unmatched. This CDR3 comprises 16 residues. CDR3 nucleotides: TGTGCCAGCAGCCAGATGACCGGGACAGGGGGCCTTGGCTACACCTTC. Amino acids: CASSQMTGTGGLGYTF.

The chain joins TRBV7-2 to TRBJ2-7, with D perhaps matching TRBD1 or TRBD2 (5 bases each). Germline lookup yields CDR1 SGHTA and CDR2 FQGNSA. Trimming removed 5 bases at V and 6 bases at J, with 11 bases between. The CDR3 has 12 residues. CDR3 DNA: TGTGCCAGCAGCCATTACGGGGCCGAGCAGTACTTC. It specifies CASSHYGAEQYF.

The V and J genes are TRBV24-1 and TRBJ2-7; 10 bases are a match to TRBD1. CDR1 KGHDR and CDR2 SFDVKD come from the germline V gene. Germline trimming cut 2 bases from V and 2 bases from J; bases unmatched to any gene: 2. The length of the CDR3 is 15 residues. DNA of the CDR3: TGTGCCACCAGTGATTCAGGGACAGGGGCCTACGAGCAGTACTTC. It yields the protein CATSDSGTGAYEQYF.

This sequence joins TRBV28 and TRBJ1-5; D is perhaps TRBD1 (5 bases). V shed 6 bases and J shed 2 bases, with 20 bases lying between them. This CDR3 contains 17 residues. Germline lookup yields CDR1 MDHEN and CDR2 SYDVKM. The DNA for the CDR3 is TGTGCCAGCAGCCAGGGAGAGACACTCATTGGCAATCAGCCCCAGCATTTT. Its translation: CASSQGETLIGNQPQHF.

The chain couples TRBV7-2 to TRBJ2-5; 9 bases are shared with TRBD2. The junction had 5 bases not matched to a gene; V was cut back by 4 bases and J by 5 bases. Germline loops: CDR1 SGHTA, CDR2 FQGNSA. CDR3 length: 14 residues. The CDR3, as DNA: TGTGCCAGCAGCTCAAATAGCGGGAGTGAGACCCAGTACTTC. As protein: CASSSNSGSETQYF.

In its sample, this clone was seen once. The V gene is TRBV4-3, the J gene TRBJ2-1; 9 bases are shared with TRBD2. Trimming cost V 2 bases and J 5 bases; bases outside gene matches: 4. The CDR3 is 15 residues long. Germline lookup yields CDR1 LGHNA and CDR2 YSLEER. The CDR3 DNA sequence: TGCGCCAGCAGCCAAAGACTAGCGGCCCACAATGAGCAGTTCTTC. Its translation is CASSQRLAAHNEQFF.

V gene TRBV28 combines with J gene TRBJ1-1; 8 nucleotides agree with TRBD1. V shed 2 bases, J shed 11 bases, and the junction held 13 bases outside the gene matches. This CDR3 is built from 15 residues. Per germline, CDR1 MDHEN and CDR2 SYDVKM. The CDR3 region has the DNA TGTGCCAGCAGTTTAGGACAGGGCTCCGGAGATGGGGCTTTCTTT. Amino acids: CASSLGQGSGDGAFF.

This chain's CDR3 is CASSLAGSDTYTEAFF. The CDR3 region has the DNA TGCGCCAGCAGCTTGGCCGGGTCAGATACTTACACTGAAGCTTTCTTT. The gene calls are TRBV5-1 and TRBJ1-1; D is unresolved. The V and J ends lost 0 bases and 3 bases respectively, with 15 bases between them. The V gene's germline CDR1 is SGHRS and CDR2 YFSETQ. This CDR3 has 16 amino acids.

This clone was seen once. V gene TRBV18 combines with J gene TRBJ2-5, with 7 bases aligning to TRBD1. With V trimmed by 1 base and J by 2 bases, 16 bases remained unmatched. In germline, CDR1 is KGHSH, CDR2 LQKENI. CDR3 length equals 19 residues. The CDR3 sequence is CASSPLGPGTVTDQETQYF. Here the CDR3 DNA reads TGTGCCAGCTCACCACTCGGACCAGGGACAGTGACGGATCAAGAGACCCAGTACTTC. Full variable domain (outside the CDR3, taken from reference TRBV18 and TRBJ2-5): NAGVMQNPRHLVRRRGQEARLRCSPMKGHSHVYWYRQLPEEGLKFMVYLQKENIIDESGMPKERFSAEFPKEGPSILRIQQVVRGDSAAYFCASSPLGPGTVTDQETQYFGPGTRLLVL.

The rearrangement links TRBV29-1 to TRBJ1-5; no clear D gene. Germline V gene lookup returns CDR1 SQVTM and CDR2 ANQGSEA. There are 12 residues in the CDR3. Trimming cost V 4 bases and J 3 bases, with 7 bases left between them. This CDR3 reads CSVGGINQPQHF. Here the CDR3 DNA reads TGCAGCGTTGGGGGTATCAATCAGCCCCAGCATTTT.

The chain recombines TRBV24-1 with TRBJ2-3, with D uncertain. V was cut by 3 bases and J by 8 bases, with 14 bases left in between. Germline assignment: CDR1 KGHDR and CDR2 SFDVKD. CDR3 size: 14 residues. The DNA of the CDR3 is TGTGCCACCAGTGATCCCGGCGAGCTCGTTACGCAGTATTTT. This sequence encodes CATSDPGELVTQYF.

The count of this clone is one. V and J are TRBV7-9 and TRBJ2-3; TRBD2 matches at 12 bases. V was pared by 4 bases and J by 5 bases, with 1 base of the junction left unmatched. This CDR3 spans 14 amino acids. The germline gives CDR1 SEHNR, CDR2 FQNEAQ (reference sequence). CDR3 sequence: CASSSSGRVDTQYF. The CDR3 DNA reads TGTGCCAGCAGCTCTAGCGGGAGGGTAGATACGCAGTATTTT.

The chain recombines TRBV4-3 with TRBJ1-2; 7 bases align to TRBD1. With V trimmed by 0 bases and J by 7 bases, 5 bases remained unmatched. CDR1 LGHNA and CDR2 YSLEER come from the germline V gene. The CDR3 consists of 14 residues. In DNA, the CDR3 is TGCGCCAGCAGCCAAGAGACAGGGCGGTTTGGCTACACCTTC. It translates to CASSQETGRFGYTF.

The chain uses TRBV19 and TRBJ1-1; the D gene is possibly TRBD1 (5 bases). The CDR3 length is 13 residues. Germline V CDR1 and CDR2: LNHDA, SQIVND (reference sequence). Trimming cost V 8 bases and J 5 bases, with 15 bases left between them. As DNA, the CDR3 is TGTGCCAGTTCTGCGGTACGGGGGACTGAAGCTTTCTTT. It yields the protein CASSAVRGTEAFF.

V usage is TRBV19 and J usage is TRBJ2-3, with D maybe TRBD1 (6 bases). The CDR3 is made up of 14 amino acids. From germline, CDR1 is LNHDA and CDR2 SQIVND (reference sequence). V gave up 10 bases and J gave up 2 bases, with 16 bases separating them. This CDR3 reads CATQDRPYTDTQYF. CDR3 DNA: TGTGCCACCCAGGACAGACCATACACAGATACGCAGTATTTT.

V and J are TRBV5-4 and TRBJ2-5; 7 nucleotides line up with TRBD1. V lost 2 bases to trimming and J lost 3 bases; unmatched junction nucleotides: 4. In germline, CDR1 is SGHNT, CDR2 YYREEE (reference sequence). This CDR3 has 14 residues. CDR3 nucleotide sequence: TGTGCCAGCAGCTTCCGGCAGGGGGAAGAGACCCAGTACTTC. Its translation: CASSFRQGEETQYF. The full variable domain, in which reference TRBV5-4 and TRBJ2-5 provide the parts outside the CDR3, is ETGVTQSPTHLIKTRGQQVTLRCSSQSGHNTVSWYQQALGQGPQFIFQYYREEENGRGNFPPRFSGLQFPNYSSELNVNALELDDSALYLCASSFRQGEETQYFGPGTRLLVL.

This clone was seen once. The V and J genes are TRBV10-1 and TRBJ2-3; TRBD2 matches 8 bases. The CDR3 spans 17 residues. Looked up from germline, CDR1 is WNHNN and CDR2 is SYGVQD (reference sequence). With 4 bases clipped from V and 4 bases from J, the junction kept 13 bases outside the gene matches. The CDR3 here is CASSVRTSSVGADTQYF. CDR3 DNA sequence: TGCGCCAGCAGTGTGAGGACTAGCAGCGTAGGAGCAGATACGCAGTATTTT.

The rearrangement links TRBV5-1 to TRBJ1-2; TRBD1 aligns across 7 bases. Looked up from germline, CDR1 is SGHRS and CDR2 is YFSETQ. This CDR3 is 13 amino acids long. V lost 4 bases to trimming and J lost 5 bases; unmatched junction nucleotides: 5. The CDR3 loop reads CASSLGTEYGYTF. The DNA for the CDR3 is TGCGCCAGCAGCCTAGGGACAGAGTATGGCTACACCTTC. The full variable domain, in which reference TRBV5-1 and TRBJ1-2 provide the parts outside the CDR3, is KAGVTQTPRYLIKTRGQQVTLSCSPISGHRSVSWYQQTPGQGLQFLFEYFSETQRNKGNFPGRFSGRQFSNSRSEMNVSTLELGDSALYLCASSLGTEYGYTFGSGTRLTVV.